This record covers a single TCR beta chain. Clones were sequenced by immunoSEQ multiplex PCR, and TCRdb holds only the in-frame ones, with some missing. The data show over 150,000 clones, approximately 80% seen once. This entry belongs to a study of blood T cell repertoires in COVID-19. Donors were grouped by their self-reported clinical history. Each recovered donor of Cohort 3 presented with two negative PCRs, clearance, or symptom resolution. The TCR originated in a woman aged 50 to 60 who had recovered from COVID-19. The sequencing input was PBMCs or T cells enriched from blood (not recorded which).

DNA of the CDR3: TGTGCCAGCACCCCTCCGGGCGGGAGTTCCCACGAGCAGTACTTC. As protein: CASTPPGGSSHEQYF. The chain has TRBV5-6 and TRBJ2-7; 7 bases line up with TRBD2. This CDR3 is 15 amino acids long. Unmatched junction bases numbered 14, after V lost 6 bases and J lost 5 bases. Germline V gene data show CDR1 as SGHDT and CDR2 as YYEEEE.